These 25 T cell receptor beta chains were sequenced from one sample in a study of shared clonotypes between healthy human individuals. Sequencing used immunoSEQ multiplex PCR; TCRdb keeps in-frame clones, though not all of them. The sample carries 1,500,000 or so clones, approximately 96% recorded once. Sequencing input: naive CD4+ T cells sorted from blood. The subset is: CD45RA+ positively selected. These receptors were collected from a man between 25 and 39 years old in good health.

CDR3 in amino acids: CASSGAGRIQETQYF. The DNA of the CDR3 is TGTGCCAGCAGCGGGGCAGGGAGGATCCAAGAGACCCAGTACTTC. This sequence joins TRBV25-1 and TRBJ2-5; D is perhaps TRBD2 (6 bases). This CDR3 is built from 15 residues. V was cut by 6 bases and J by 1 base, with 15 bases left in between. Germline assignment: CDR1 MGHDK and CDR2 SYGVNS.

The chain is built from TRBV9 and TRBJ1-1; D is uncertain. The CDR3 consists of 14 residues. Germline lookup yields CDR1 SGDLS and CDR2 YYNGEE. V gave up 4 bases and J gave up 0 bases, with 10 bases separating them. The CDR3 spells CASSPGPMNTEAFF. In DNA form, the CDR3 reads TGTGCCAGCAGCCCCGGCCCGATGAACACTGAAGCTTTCTTT.

Comment on this clone: Additional DNA sequences in this sample encode the identical CDR3. The genes are TRBV20-1 and TRBJ1-4, with D hard to call. Trimming removed 6 bases from V and 0 bases from J, with 2 bases in between. Germline lookup yields CDR1 DFQATT and CDR2 SNEGSKA (reference sequence). This CDR3 has 11 amino acids. The CDR3 coding sequence is TGCAGTGCCGCAACTAATGAAAAACTGTTTTTT. This codes for CSAATNEKLFF.

The chain is built from TRBV19 and TRBJ2-1, with 8 nucleotides matching TRBD1. The CDR3 consists of 16 residues. Germline V gene sequence: CDR1 LNHDA, CDR2 SQIVND (reference sequence). With 3 bases clipped from V and 5 bases from J, the junction kept 9 bases outside the gene matches. CDR3 DNA sequence: TGTGCCAGTAGTATCTCGACAGGGGTTGAGGACAATGAGCAGTTCTTC. Amino acid sequence: CASSISTGVEDNEQFF.

J is TRBJ1-5 and V is TRBV19; TRBD1 matches 9 bases. The CDR3 has 15 residues. Unmatched junction bases numbered 2, after V lost 0 bases and J lost 5 bases. Germline-derived CDR1 and CDR2 are LNHDA and SQIVND (reference sequence). For the CDR3, the DNA is TGTGCCAGTAGTATAGATCGACAGGGGGATCAGCCCCAGCATTTT. Translation: CASSIDRQGDQPQHF.

In this sample, this clone turned up once. The chain joins TRBV9 to TRBJ1-1; D remains ambiguous. Germline V gives CDR1 SGDLS, CDR2 YYNGEE. With 1 base removed from V and 1 base from J, the gap between germline ends came to 8 bases. The CDR3 consists of 14 residues. CDR3 sequence (DNA): TGTGCCAGCAGCGTAAGTAGGACGAACACTGAAGCTTTCTTT. It is translated as CASSVSRTNTEAFF.

This chain connects TRBV6-6 to TRBJ2-3, with D perhaps matching TRBD1 (5 bases). The germline gives CDR1 MNHNY, CDR2 SVGAGI (reference sequence). V was cut by 6 bases and J by 4 bases, with 11 bases left in between. CDR3 size: 13 residues. CDR3 nucleotides: TGTGCCAGCAGCCAGCAAGGGGCAGATACGCAGTATTTT. Encoded protein: CASSQQGADTQYF.

The CDR3 loop is CSVSDSGRSNEQFF. In DNA, the CDR3 is TGCAGCGTCTCCGATAGCGGGAGGTCAAATGAGCAGTTCTTC. The V and J genes are TRBV29-1 and TRBJ2-1; TRBD2 aligns across 10 bases. Trimming cost V 6 bases and J 7 bases; bases outside gene matches: 9. The CDR3 contains 14 residues. In germline, CDR1 is SQVTM, CDR2 ANQGSEA.

V usage is TRBV29-1 and J usage is TRBJ2-1; D might be TRBD1 or TRBD2, each matching 5 bases. Germline assignment: CDR1 SQVTM and CDR2 ANQGSEA. Trimming removed 7 bases from V and 7 bases from J, with 17 bases in between. The CDR3 covers 13 residues. The chain's CDR3 is CSAKDTWGNEQFF. In DNA form, the CDR3 reads TGCAGCGCCAAGGACACCTGGGGGAATGAGCAGTTCTTC.

V is TRBV6-5 and J is TRBJ1-5; 8 bases match TRBD1. The V segment lost 7 bases and the J segment 6 bases; nucleotides outside the gene matches: 5. Germline CDR1 reads MNHEY; CDR2 reads SVGAGI. The CDR3 totals 13 residues. The CDR3 DNA is TGTGCCAGCAAAAAGGACAGGGCTCAGCCCCAGCATTTT. It specifies CASKKDRAQPQHF.

The V gene is TRBV28, the J gene TRBJ2-1; D possibly corresponds to TRBD2 (5 bases). CDR3 length: 17 residues. The germline V gene encodes CDR1 MDHEN and CDR2 SYDVKM. V lost 4 bases and J 0 bases, leaving 16 bases between the germline ends. CDR3 nucleotides: TGTGCCAGCAGTTCTCCTGGACTGGGGAGCTCCTACAATGAGCAGTTCTTC. Translation gives CASSSPGLGSSYNEQFF.

Points on this clone: Other DNA variants within this sample encode the same CDR3. The chain has TRBV18 and TRBJ1-1; 7 nucleotides match TRBD1. This CDR3 has 15 residues. With V trimmed by 2 bases and J by 1 base, 4 bases remained unmatched. Looked up from germline, CDR1 is KGHSH and CDR2 is LQKENI. The CDR3: CASSPTGTANTEAFF. The DNA of the CDR3 is TGTGCCAGCTCACCAACCGGGACAGCGAACACTGAAGCTTTCTTT. Full variable domain (missing parts from reference TRBV18 and TRBJ1-1): NAGVMQNPRHLVRRRGQEARLRCSPMKGHSHVYWYRQLPEEGLKFMVYLQKENIIDESGMPKERFSAEFPKEGPSILRIQQVVRGDSAAYFCASSPTGTANTEAFFGQGTRLTVV.

The chain employs TRBV27 and TRBJ2-2, with unresolved D. This CDR3 is 14 amino acids long. Germline V gene lookup returns CDR1 MNHEY and CDR2 SMNVEV (reference sequence). V dropped 6 bases and J dropped 4 bases, with 12 bases sitting between them. CDR3 coding DNA: TGTGCCAGCAGCCAATTGCCAGGCACCGGGGAGCTGTTTTTT. It yields the protein CASSQLPGTGELFF.

The chain has TRBV14 and TRBJ2-5; D is perhaps TRBD1 (5 bases). Trimming stripped 1 base from V and 4 bases from J, with 13 bases between. The CDR3 is 15 residues long. Germline lookup yields CDR1 SGHDN and CDR2 FVKESK. CDR3 in amino acids: CASSQGVRTLETQYF. The CDR3 bases are TGTGCCAGCAGCCAAGGGGTACGGACATTAGAGACCCAGTACTTC.

The chain combines TRBV28 with TRBJ1-5; 11 nucleotides agree with TRBD1. The CDR3 consists of 15 residues. The V gene end was trimmed by 6 bases and the J gene end by 5 bases; junction bases not matched to a gene: 6. Germline V gene sequence: CDR1 MDHEN, CDR2 SYDVKM. CDR3 DNA: TGTGCCAGCAGGACAAAGGGACAGGGGGATCAGCCCCAGCATTTT. Translating gives CASRTKGQGDQPQHF.

This clone was seen once. The V gene is TRBV11-2, the J gene TRBJ2-7; the D is unclear. The CDR3 runs to 13 residues. CDR1 is SGHAT, CDR2 FQNNGV, per germline. Deletions cut 1 base from V and 1 base from J, with 5 bases between. Here the CDR3 reads CASSLAVSYEQYF. The DNA of the CDR3 is TGTGCCAGCAGCTTAGCAGTTTCCTACGAGCAGTACTTC. The full variable domain, completed using reference TRBV11-2 and TRBJ2-7, is EAGVAQSPRYKIIEKRQSVAFWCNPISGHATLYWYQQILGQGPKLLIQFQNNGVVDDSQLPKDRFSAERLKGVDSTLKIQPAKLEDSAVYLCASSLAVSYEQYFGPGTRLTVT.

About this clone itself: Additional DNA sequences in this sample encode the identical CDR3. The chain is built from TRBV5-1 and TRBJ2-7, with a weak D call TRBD1 (6 bases). Germline V lookup: CDR1 SGHRS, CDR2 YFSETQ. The CDR3 is 14 residues long. V was clipped by 2 bases and J by 3 bases, with 12 bases between them. The CDR3 region has the DNA TGCGCCAGCAGCTTACCCGGACAGAACTACGAGCAGTACTTC. This encodes CASSLPGQNYEQYF. Based on the CDR3 plus reference TRBV5-1 and TRBJ2-7, the full variable domain is KAGVTQTPRYLIKTRGQQVTLSCSPISGHRSVSWYQQTPGQGLQFLFEYFSETQRNKGNFPGRFSGRQFSNSRSEMNVSTLELGDSALYLCASSLPGQNYEQYFGPGTRLTVT.

This chain connects TRBV6-1 to TRBJ1-5, with 7 positions matching TRBD1. V lost 4 bases, J lost 1 base, and 4 bases stayed unmatched. The V gene's germline CDR1 is MNHNS and CDR2 SASEGT. The CDR3 has 15 residues. The CDR3 reads CASSATQGSNQPQHF. CDR3 DNA sequence: TGTGCCAGCAGTGCTACACAGGGGAGCAATCAGCCCCAGCATTTT.

V usage is TRBV19 and J usage is TRBJ2-7; D might be TRBD1 or TRBD2, each matching 5 bases. V lost 1 base and J 2 bases, leaving 9 bases between the germline ends. The CDR3 has 14 amino acids. Germline values: CDR1 LNHDA, CDR2 SQIVND (reference sequence). This CDR3 reads CASSIGPGPYEQYF. The CDR3 region has the DNA TGTGCCAGTAGTATAGGGCCGGGACCCTACGAGCAGTACTTC.

This sequence joins TRBV7-9 and TRBJ2-4; tentative D call: TRBD2 (5 bases). Trimming removed 1 base at V and 14 bases at J, with 12 bases between. This CDR3 is 12 amino acids long. Germline CDR1 and CDR2: SEHNR and FQNEAQ (reference sequence). CDR3 protein: CASSLEREIEYF. CDR3 DNA: TGTGCCAGCAGCTTAGAAAGGGAGATCGAGTACTTC.

The rearrangement links TRBV18 to TRBJ1-5; D is ambiguous. Looked up from germline, CDR1 is KGHSH and CDR2 is LQKENI. The CDR3 loop spans 18 amino acids. V lost 3 bases to trimming and J lost 2 bases, with 20 bases between them. CDR3 coding DNA: TGTGCCAGCTCACCCCTTCCCGAGCAAGGTTGGGGCAATCAGCCCCAGCATTTT. Its translation is CASSPLPEQGWGNQPQHF.

This chain uses TRBV6-6 with TRBJ2-1, with D perhaps TRBD2 (6 bases). V was pared by 7 bases and J by 6 bases, with 16 bases between. The germline gives CDR1 MNHNY, CDR2 SVGAGI (reference sequence). This CDR3 is 14 amino acids long. The CDR3 is CASNRRESGNEQFF. In nucleotides, the CDR3 is TGTGCCAGCAACAGACGGGAGTCGGGCAATGAGCAGTTCTTC.

Comments on this clone: This sample also contains other DNA sequences that code for the same CDR3. The rearrangement links TRBV28 to TRBJ2-7, with unresolved D. This CDR3 region has 12 residues. Germline V lookup: CDR1 MDHEN, CDR2 SYDVKM. The V gene lost 6 bases and the J gene lost 2 bases, with 8 bases spanning the gap. Written as DNA, the CDR3 is TGTGCCAGCAGCCTCGGAACCTACGAGCAGTACTTC. Its translation is CASSLGTYEQYF.

This sequence joins TRBV2 and TRBJ2-2, with 11 nucleotides matching TRBD2. This CDR3 region has 13 residues. CDR1 SNHLY and CDR2 FYNNEI come from the germline V gene. V lost 8 bases, J lost 9 bases, and 5 bases stayed unmatched. This chain's CDR3 is CASGTSGSRELFF. CDR3 coding DNA: TGTGCCAGCGGTACTAGCGGGAGTAGGGAGCTGTTTTTT.

The chain combines TRBV20-1 with TRBJ1-4; D is ambiguous. Germline values: CDR1 DFQATT, CDR2 SNEGSKA (reference sequence). Trimming stripped 4 bases from V and 8 bases from J, with 5 bases between. This CDR3 has 10 amino acids. The chain's CDR3 is CSAKREKLFF. CDR3 in DNA: TGCAGTGCTAAGAGGGAAAAACTGTTTTTT.